This T cell receptor beta chain was observed in a study of regulatory T cells in long-lasting Graves disease. The CDR3 is made up of 16 amino acids. Germline CDR1 reads SGHAT; CDR2 reads FQNNGV. This sample's time point: newly diagnosed GD, antithyroid drugs for less than 3 months. Preparation of the TCR library used RNA extracted from PBMCs. TCR beta libraries were built with iRepertoire HTBI primers and Arm-PCR of CDR3 regions. MiXCR was run by TCRdb on the multiplex PCR reads, yielding one entry per CDR3 protein. The table shows about 620,000 distinct CDR3 sequences, with about 15% occurring only once. This sample was also put to use in a study of T cells in Graves' hyperthyroidism and ophthalmopathy. As that report states: HTBI primers were the set used in a first-round RT-PCR of the TCR CDR3.

Sample: peripheral blood mononuclear cells (PBMCs), taken at new diagnosis, from a patient treated with antithyroid drugs. The receptor's source is a woman aged 25 to 45 with Graves disease. The chain carries TRBV11-2 and TRBJ2-7; 10 bases align to TRBD2. The J call is doubtful: the DNA matches TRBJ2-5 better. This chain's CDR3 is CASSLLGGAGGETQYF. In DNA form, the CDR3 reads TGTGCCAGCAGCTTATTGGGGGGAGCGGGAGGGGAGACCCAGTACTTC.